This is a list of T cell receptor beta chains from one sample in a study of beta chain features in type 1 diabetes. This table comes from immunoSEQ multiplex PCR, and its TCRdb copy is limited to in-frame clones, with some not included. The data contain 300,000 or so clones, around 8% of them seen just once; the ten biggest clones take up approximately 0.44%. Source material: central memory CD4+ T cells from blood. These receptors were taken from a woman under 30 in good health. Each CDR3 is given with its conserved first and last residue. The D gene is left open where the match is weak. The listing skips clone size in some rows; elsewhere it reads once, few, many or a size class.

DNA: TGTGCCAGCAGCTTATTGCGGGGGGGAGGGACCCAGTACTTC; CDR3: CASSLLRGGGTQYF; size: few; J: TRBJ2-5; D: TRBD2; V: TRBV7-2
DNA: TGTGCCAGCAGCAAGACAGGAATTAACGAAAAACTGTTTTTT; CDR3: CASSKTGINEKLFF; size: -; J: TRBJ1-4; D: -; V: TRBV5-4
DNA: TGTGCCAGCAGCTTAGGGCTAGAGCATAACGAGCAGTACTTC; CDR3: CASSLGLEHNEQYF; size: -; J: TRBJ2-7; D: -; V: TRBV7-2
DNA: TGTGCCAGCAGAGGTTACAATGAGCAGTTCTTC; CDR3: CASRGYNEQFF; size: many; J: TRBJ2-1; D: -; V: TRBV2
DNA: TGTGCCAGCAGTAGGGAGGCCAAAAACATTCAGTACTTC; CDR3: CASSREAKNIQYF; size: few; J: TRBJ2-4; D: -; V: TRBV28
DNA: TGTGCCACCAGTTTCGGGCGCGAGACCCAGTACTTC; CDR3: CATSFGRETQYF; size: -; J: TRBJ2-5; D: -; V: TRBV15
DNA: TGTGCCAGCAGCCCCTTGAGGACAGGGAACTATGGCTACACCTTC; CDR3: CASSPLRTGNYGYTF; size: -; J: TRBJ1-2; D: TRBD1; V: TRBV4-2
DNA: TGTGCCAGCAGCGCCGGGGACAGGGTGGCAGAGACCCAGTACTTC; CDR3: CASSAGDRVAETQYF; size: few; J: TRBJ2-5; D: TRBD1; V: TRBV7-9
DNA: TGTGCCAGCAGCTTGGGACTAGCGGGAGTCTCCGTAGAGACCCAGTACTTC; CDR3: CASSLGLAGVSVETQYF; size: few; J: TRBJ2-5; D: TRBD2; V: TRBV7-2
DNA: TGTGCCAGCAGACCACAGGGCAGATACGAGCAGTACTTC; CDR3: CASRPQGRYEQYF; size: -; J: TRBJ2-7; D: -; V: TRBV11-1
DNA: TGTGCCACCAGCAAGAGGACAGGGAGCTTTGGTGAGCAGTTCTTC; CDR3: CATSKRTGSFGEQFF; size: few; J: TRBJ2-1; D: TRBD1; V: TRBV15
DNA: TGTGCCAGCAGCCAAGATTATAGCGGGAGGTATGCGAGCTCCTACAATGAGCAGTTCTTC; CDR3: CASSQDYSGRYASSYNEQFF; size: few; J: TRBJ2-1; D: TRBD2; V: TRBV4-2
DNA: TGCAGCGTCGGGGGACTAGCGGGAAAAGAGACCCAGTACTTC; CDR3: CSVGGLAGKETQYF; size: -; J: TRBJ2-5; D: TRBD2; V: TRBV29-1
DNA: TGTGCCAGCAGCGACCGGACAGGGGGGAATGAAAAACTGTTTTTT; CDR3: CASSDRTGGNEKLFF; size: many; J: TRBJ1-4; D: TRBD1; V: TRBV9
DNA: TGTGCCAGCAGCTTGCAGGGGGCGGGAGAGACCCAGTACTTC; CDR3: CASSLQGAGETQYF; size: -; J: TRBJ2-5; D: TRBD1; V: TRBV5-4
DNA: TGTGCCATCAGTTTAGAGGGACAGGGGATCTTCAATGAGCAGTTCTTC; CDR3: CAISLEGQGIFNEQFF; size: -; J: TRBJ2-1; D: TRBD1; V: TRBV6-6
DNA: TGTGCCAGCAGGCAGGCATCGGGCCTCGCATACGAGCAGTACTTC; CDR3: CASRQASGLAYEQYF; size: few; J: TRBJ2-7; D: -; V: TRBV5-4
DNA: TGTGCCAGCAGTTTAAGGGCCCGGGACAGGGGATTCAATGAGCAGTTCTTC; CDR3: CASSLRARDRGFNEQFF; size: -; J: TRBJ2-1; D: TRBD1; V: TRBV27
DNA: TGTGCCAGCAGTAAGCAGGACAATCAGCCCCAGCATTTT; CDR3: CASSKQDNQPQHF; size: few; J: TRBJ1-5; D: -; V: TRBV6-1
DNA: TGTGCCACCAGCAGAGATCTAGCCAACTACGAGCAGTACTTC; CDR3: CATSRDLANYEQYF; size: few; J: TRBJ2-7; D: -; V: TRBV15
DNA: TGTGCCAGCAGTTTTCCGGGCAGTCAAGAGACCCAGTACTTC; CDR3: CASSFPGSQETQYF; size: many; J: TRBJ2-5; D: -; V: TRBV28
DNA: TGTGCCAGCAGCTTGGGTTGGGCTAATGAAAAACTGTTTTTT; CDR3: CASSLGWANEKLFF; size: few; J: TRBJ1-4; D: -; V: TRBV7-9
DNA: TGTGCCAGCAGTGATAGCGGGAGAACAGATACGCAGTATTTT; CDR3: CASSDSGRTDTQYF; size: -; J: TRBJ2-3; D: TRBD2; V: TRBV2
DNA: TGTGCCAGCTCAGGGTCCGGTCTCAATGAGCAGTTCTTC; CDR3: CASSGSGLNEQFF; size: few; J: TRBJ2-1; D: -; V: TRBV10-3
DNA: TGTGCCAGCAGGGGACAGTCAAAGGTAGCTGGGGCCAACGTCCTGACTTTC; CDR3: CASRGQSKVAGANVLTF; size: many; J: TRBJ2-6; D: TRBD1; V: TRBV2
DNA: TGTGCCAGCAGTTTCCCTGACAGCACAGATACGCAGTATTTT; CDR3: CASSFPDSTDTQYF; size: -; J: TRBJ2-3; D: -; V: TRBV28
DNA: TGTGCCAGCAGTTTGCGACAGGGGGCGAGGGAGCAGTACTTC; CDR3: CASSLRQGAREQYF; size: -; J: TRBJ2-7; D: TRBD1; V: TRBV28
DNA: TGTGCCAGCAGTTATACCGGGACAGGGGCTTCAGGGGCCAACGTCCTGACTTTC; CDR3: CASSYTGTGASGANVLTF; size: -; J: TRBJ2-6; D: TRBD1; V: TRBV7-3
DNA: TGTGCCAGCACCGGGTTAAGACGAGATGGCTACACCTTC; CDR3: CASTGLRRDGYTF; size: few; J: TRBJ1-2; D: -; V: TRBV5-6
DNA: TGTGCCAGCAGCTTGGTAGGGGACACCTTC; CDR3: CASSLVGDTF; size: -; J: TRBJ1-2; D: -; V: TRBV5-8
DNA: TGTGCCAGCAGCTTAGACTCAAGCAGGGGGCGGGAGCAGTACTTC; CDR3: CASSLDSSRGREQYF; size: few; J: TRBJ2-7; D: TRBD1; V: TRBV7-2
DNA: TGTGCCAGCAGTCTAGCAGGGGGGGCCAATCAGCCCCAGCATTTT; CDR3: CASSLAGGANQPQHF; size: -; J: TRBJ1-5; D: TRBD1; V: TRBV6-5
DNA: TGTGCCAGTAGTGAAGCGGACGGCGTTAAGCCCCAGCATTTT; CDR3: CASSEADGVKPQHF; size: -; J: TRBJ1-5; D: -; V: TRBV19
DNA: TGTGCCAGCAGACGAATGGGGCGAGTGGGACACAACACCGGGGAGCTGTTTTTT; CDR3: CASRRMGRVGHNTGELFF; size: few; J: TRBJ2-2; D: -; V: TRBV28
DNA: TGTGCCAGCAGCTTATCTAGGCCCTACAATGAGCAGTTCTTC; CDR3: CASSLSRPYNEQFF; size: few; J: TRBJ2-1; D: -; V: TRBV7-2
DNA: TGTGCCAGCAGCTTTCTAGCTGCAGATACGCAGTATTTT; CDR3: CASSFLAADTQYF; size: few; J: TRBJ2-3; D: -; V: TRBV7-8
DNA: TGTGCCCAGGACGAGAAAGAGACCCAGTACTTC; CDR3: CAQDEKETQYF; size: -; J: TRBJ2-5; D: -; V: TRBV15
DNA: TGCGCCAGCAGCCAAGACAGGTACAACACTGAAGCTTTCTTT; CDR3: CASSQDRYNTEAFF; size: many; J: TRBJ1-1; D: -; V: TRBV4-3